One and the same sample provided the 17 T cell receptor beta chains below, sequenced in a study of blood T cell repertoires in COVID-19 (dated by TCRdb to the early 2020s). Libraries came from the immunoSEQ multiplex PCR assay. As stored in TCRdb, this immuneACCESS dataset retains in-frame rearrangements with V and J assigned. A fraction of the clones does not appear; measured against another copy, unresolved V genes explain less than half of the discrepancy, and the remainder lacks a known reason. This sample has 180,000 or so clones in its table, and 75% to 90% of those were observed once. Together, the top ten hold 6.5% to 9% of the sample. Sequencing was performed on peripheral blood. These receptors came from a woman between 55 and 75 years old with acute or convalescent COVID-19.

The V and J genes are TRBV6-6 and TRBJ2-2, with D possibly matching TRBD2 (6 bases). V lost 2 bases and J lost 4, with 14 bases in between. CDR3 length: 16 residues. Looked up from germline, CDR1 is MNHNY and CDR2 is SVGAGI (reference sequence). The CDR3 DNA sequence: TGTGCCAGCAGTTACCTCCGTACTAGCTCCACCGGGGAGCTGTTTTTT. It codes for CASSYLRTSSTGELFF.

Here the CDR3 DNA reads TGCGCCAGCAGACTGCTAGCGGAAAGCTCCTACGAGCAGTACTTC. This codes for CASRLLAESSYEQYF. The J gene is TRBJ2-7, the V gene TRBV5-1, with 7 bases matching TRBD2. The V gene's germline CDR1 is SGHRS and CDR2 YFSETQ. CDR3 length: 15 amino acids. The J segment lost 0 bases and the V segment lost 5 bases, leaving 8 bases of the junction unmatched.

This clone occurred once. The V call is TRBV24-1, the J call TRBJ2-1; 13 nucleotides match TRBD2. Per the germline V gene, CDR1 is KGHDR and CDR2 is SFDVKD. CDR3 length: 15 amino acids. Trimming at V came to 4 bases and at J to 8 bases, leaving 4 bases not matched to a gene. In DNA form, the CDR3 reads TGTGCCACCAGTGAACGACTAGCGGGAGGCCATGAGCAGTTCTTC. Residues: CATSERLAGGHEQFF.

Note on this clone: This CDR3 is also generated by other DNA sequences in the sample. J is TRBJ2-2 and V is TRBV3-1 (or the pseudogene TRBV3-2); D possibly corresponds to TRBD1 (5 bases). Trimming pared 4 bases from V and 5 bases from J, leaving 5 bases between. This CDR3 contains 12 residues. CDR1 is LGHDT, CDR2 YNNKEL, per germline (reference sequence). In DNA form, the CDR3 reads TGTGCCAGCAGCCCAGGGACCGGGGAGCTGTTTTTT. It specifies CASSPGTGELFF.

The CDR3 coding sequence is TGTGCCAGCAGCTCCGGGATAAACAATGAGCAGTTCTTC. It yields the protein CASSSGINNEQFF. The chain recombines TRBV12-3 or TRBV12-4 with TRBJ2-1; D may be TRBD2 (5 bases). This CDR3 is 13 amino acids long. V was clipped by 6 bases and J by 5 bases, with 11 bases between them.

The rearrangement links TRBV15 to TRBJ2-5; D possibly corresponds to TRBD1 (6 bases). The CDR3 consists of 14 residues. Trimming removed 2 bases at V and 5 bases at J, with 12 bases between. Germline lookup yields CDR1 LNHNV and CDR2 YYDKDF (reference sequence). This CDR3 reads CATSRTTRGETQYF. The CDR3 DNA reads TGTGCCACCAGCAGAACTACTAGGGGGGAGACCCAGTACTTC.

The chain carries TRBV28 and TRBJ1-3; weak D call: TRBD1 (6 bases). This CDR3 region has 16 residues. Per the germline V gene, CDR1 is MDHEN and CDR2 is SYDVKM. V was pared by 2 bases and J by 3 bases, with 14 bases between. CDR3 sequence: CASSLGWGRSGNTIYF. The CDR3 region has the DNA TGTGCCAGCAGTTTAGGATGGGGGCGAAGTGGAAACACCATATATTTT. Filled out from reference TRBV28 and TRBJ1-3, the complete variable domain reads DVKVTQSSRYLVKRTGEKVFLECVQDMDHENMFWYRQDPGLGLRLIYFSYDVKMKEKGDIPEGYSVSREKKERFSLILESASTNQTSMYLCASSLGWGRSGNTIYFGEGSWLTVV.

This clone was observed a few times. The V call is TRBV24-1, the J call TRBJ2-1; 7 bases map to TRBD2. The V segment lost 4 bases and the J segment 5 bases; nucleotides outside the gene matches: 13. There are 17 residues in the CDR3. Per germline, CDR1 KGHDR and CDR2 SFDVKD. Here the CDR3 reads CATSEAGLASGNNEQFF. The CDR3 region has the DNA TGTGCCACCAGTGAGGCGGGGCTGGCTAGCGGCAACAATGAGCAGTTCTTC.

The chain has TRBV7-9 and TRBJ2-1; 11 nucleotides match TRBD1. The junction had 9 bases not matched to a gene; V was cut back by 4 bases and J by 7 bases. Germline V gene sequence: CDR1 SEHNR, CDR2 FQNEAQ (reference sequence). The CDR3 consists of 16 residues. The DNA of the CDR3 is TGTGCCAGCAGCTATAGAGGACAGGGGGCGGAAAATGAGCAGTTCTTC. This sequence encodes CASSYRGQGAENEQFF. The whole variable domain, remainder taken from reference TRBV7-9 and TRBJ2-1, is DTGVSQNPRHKITKRGQNVTFRCDPISEHNRLYWYRQTLGQGPEFLTYFQNEAQLEKSRLLSDRFSAERPKGSFSTLEIQRTEQGDSAMYLCASSYRGQGAENEQFFGPGTRLTVL.

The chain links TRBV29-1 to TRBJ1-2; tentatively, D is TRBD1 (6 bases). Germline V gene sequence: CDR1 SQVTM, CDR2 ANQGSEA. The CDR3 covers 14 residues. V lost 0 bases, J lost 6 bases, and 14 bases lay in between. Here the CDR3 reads CSVEDHGGRNGYTF. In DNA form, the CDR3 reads TGCAGCGTTGAAGATCACGGGGGGCGGAATGGCTACACCTTC.

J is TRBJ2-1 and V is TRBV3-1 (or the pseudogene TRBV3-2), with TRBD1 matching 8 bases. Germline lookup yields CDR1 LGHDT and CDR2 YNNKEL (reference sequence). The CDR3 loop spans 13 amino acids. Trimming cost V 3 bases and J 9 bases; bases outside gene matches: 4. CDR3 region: CASSQFTGGEQFF. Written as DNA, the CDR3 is TGTGCCAGCAGCCAGTTTACAGGGGGTGAGCAGTTCTTC.

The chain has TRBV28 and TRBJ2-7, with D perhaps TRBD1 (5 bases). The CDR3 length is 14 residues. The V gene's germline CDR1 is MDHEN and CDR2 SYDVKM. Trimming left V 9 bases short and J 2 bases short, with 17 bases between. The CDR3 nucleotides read TGTGCCAGTCCACCCACCCCAGGGACCTACGAGCAGTACTTC. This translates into CASPPTPGTYEQYF.

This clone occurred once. The CDR3 DNA follows: TGTGCCATCAGTGAGTCAGGGACTAGCGTATACAATGAGCAGTTCTTC. Protein sequence: CAISESGTSVYNEQFF. This chain connects TRBV10-3 to TRBJ2-1; 10 positions match TRBD2. With 0 bases clipped from V and 4 bases from J, the junction kept 3 bases outside the gene matches. This CDR3 comprises 16 residues. In germline, CDR1 is ENHRY, CDR2 SYGVKD.

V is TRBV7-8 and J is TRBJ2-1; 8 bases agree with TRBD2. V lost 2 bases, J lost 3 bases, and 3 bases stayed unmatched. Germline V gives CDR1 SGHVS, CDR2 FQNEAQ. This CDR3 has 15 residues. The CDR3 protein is CASSLWSGSYNEQFF. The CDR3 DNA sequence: TGTGCCAGCAGCTTATGGAGCGGGAGCTACAATGAGCAGTTCTTC.

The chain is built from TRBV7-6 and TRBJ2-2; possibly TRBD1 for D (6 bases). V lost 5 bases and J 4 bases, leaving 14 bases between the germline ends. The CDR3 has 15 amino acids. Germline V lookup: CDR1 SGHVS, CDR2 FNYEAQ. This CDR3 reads CASSPILGGTGELFF. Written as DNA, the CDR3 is TGTGCCAGCAGCCCAATTCTAGGGGGCACCGGGGAGCTGTTTTTT.

CDR3 sequence (DNA): TGTGCCAGCCGGTGGTCTTCTAGAATTAACCCCGGGGAGCTGTTTTTT. Protein: CASRWSSRINPGELFF. This chain joins TRBV2 and TRBJ2-2, with D unclear. The CDR3 consists of 16 residues. Per germline, CDR1 SNHLY and CDR2 FYNNEI. The V and J ends lost 8 bases and 6 bases respectively, with 22 bases between them.

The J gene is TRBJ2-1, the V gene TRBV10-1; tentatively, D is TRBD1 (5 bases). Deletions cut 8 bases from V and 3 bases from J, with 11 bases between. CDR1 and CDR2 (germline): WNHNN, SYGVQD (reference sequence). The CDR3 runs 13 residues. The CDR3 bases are TGCGCCAGCTCCCCGGACAACTACAATGAGCAGTTCTTC. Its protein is CASSPDNYNEQFF.